This TCR beta chain was recorded in a study of blood T cells in healthy people across ages. Per sample, extraction of total RNA gave at least 5 micrograms in every case. Germline lookup yields CDR1 SEHNR and CDR2 FQNEAQ (reference sequence). This CDR3 spans 16 amino acids. V shed 5 bases and J shed 1 base, with 15 bases lying between them. This clonotype has only a few counts. PCR was performed a second time for about 7 to 11 cycles using a sample-barcoded 5' primer and a J-beta primer mix. There were at least 3 million CDR3-containing paired-end reads obtained from each sample. Via MiXCR, TCRdb re-called the 5' RACE reads, giving one row per CDR3 protein. The sample carries about 640,000 distinct CDR3 sequences, around 41% recorded once.

The J gene is TRBJ1-3, the V gene TRBV7-9; D is undetermined. This TCR came from a man older than 75 in good health. The specimen was blood. CDR3 DNA: TGTGCCAGCAGCCCCGAATGGAGGGTATCTGGAAACACCATATATTTT. It yields the protein CASSPEWRVSGNTIYF.